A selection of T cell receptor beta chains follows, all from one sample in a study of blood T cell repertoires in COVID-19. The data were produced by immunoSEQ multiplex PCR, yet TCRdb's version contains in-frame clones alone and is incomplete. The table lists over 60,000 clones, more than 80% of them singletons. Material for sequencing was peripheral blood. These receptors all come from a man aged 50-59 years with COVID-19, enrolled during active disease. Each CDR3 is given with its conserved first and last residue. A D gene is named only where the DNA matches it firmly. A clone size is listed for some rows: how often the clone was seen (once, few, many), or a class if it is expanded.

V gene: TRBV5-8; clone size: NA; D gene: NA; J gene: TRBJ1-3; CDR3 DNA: TGTGCCAGCACTAGTTACCCTAACTCTGGAAACACCATATATTTT; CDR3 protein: CASTSYPNSGNTIYF
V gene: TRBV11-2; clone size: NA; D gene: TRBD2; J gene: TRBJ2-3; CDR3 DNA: TGTGCCAGCAGCCGAGGGACTAGCGGGTCTGAATGGGATACGCAGTATTTT; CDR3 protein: CASSRGTSGSEWDTQYF
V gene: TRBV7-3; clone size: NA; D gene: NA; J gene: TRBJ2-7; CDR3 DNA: TGTGCCCGTACCTTGAGGCCCAGATTAGTTTCCGAGCAGTACTTC; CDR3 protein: CARTLRPRLVSEQYF
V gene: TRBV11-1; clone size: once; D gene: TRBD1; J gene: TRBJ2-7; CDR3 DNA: TGTGCCACCAAAAGGGGACAGGGGCCTTACGAGCAGTACTTC; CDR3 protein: CATKRGQGPYEQYF
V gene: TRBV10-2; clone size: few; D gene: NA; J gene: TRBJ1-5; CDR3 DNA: TGCGCCAGCAGTGGGGCGGGGAACCAGCCCCAGCATTTT; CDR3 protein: CASSGAGNQPQHF
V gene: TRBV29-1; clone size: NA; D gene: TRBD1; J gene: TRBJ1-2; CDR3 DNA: TGCAGCGCCGGAAGGACAGGGTATGGCTACACCTTC; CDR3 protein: CSAGRTGYGYTF
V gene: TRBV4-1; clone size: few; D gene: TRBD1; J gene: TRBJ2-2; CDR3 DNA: TGCGCCAGCAGCCTCGCGACAGGGCTGAAAGTAACCGGGGAGCTGTTTTTT; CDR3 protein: CASSLATGLKVTGELFF
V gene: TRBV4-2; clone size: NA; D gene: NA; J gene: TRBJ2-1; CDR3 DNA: TGTGCCAGCAGCCAAGACCGAGGCACCTACAATGAGCAGTTCTTC; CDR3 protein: CASSQDRGTYNEQFF
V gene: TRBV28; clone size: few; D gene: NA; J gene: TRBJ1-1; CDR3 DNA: TGTGCCAGCAGACTGACGACAGTGAACACTGAAGCTTTCTTT; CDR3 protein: CASRLTTVNTEAFF
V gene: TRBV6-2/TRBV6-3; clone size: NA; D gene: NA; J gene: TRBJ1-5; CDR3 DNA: TGTGCCAGCAGTTACCCCCGGACCTCAGCCGGGGGTCAGCCCCAGCATTTT; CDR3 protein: CASSYPRTSAGGQPQHF
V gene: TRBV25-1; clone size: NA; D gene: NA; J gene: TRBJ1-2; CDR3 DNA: TGTGCCAGCAGCTTAAACTATGGCTACACCTTC; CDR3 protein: CASSLNYGYTF
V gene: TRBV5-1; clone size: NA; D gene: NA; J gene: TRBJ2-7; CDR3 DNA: TGCGCCAGCAGCTTGGCTCTCGTGGCGGGGTACGAGCAGTACTTC; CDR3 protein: CASSLALVAGYEQYF
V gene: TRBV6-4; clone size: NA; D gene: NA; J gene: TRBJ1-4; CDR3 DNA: TGTGCCAGCAGTGGCCAACAGCCCGGCTGGGCAACTAATGAAAAACTGTTTTTT; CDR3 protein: CASSGQQPGWATNEKLFF
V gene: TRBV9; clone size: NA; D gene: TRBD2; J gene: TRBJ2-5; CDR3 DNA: TGTGCCAGCGGGCGGGGGGACTTACAAGAGACCCAGTACTTC; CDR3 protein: CASGRGDLQETQYF
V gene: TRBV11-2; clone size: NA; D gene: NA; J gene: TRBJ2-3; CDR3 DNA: TGTGCCAGCAGCTTGGATGCAGGTACCGGAGATACGCAGTATTTT; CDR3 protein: CASSLDAGTGDTQYF
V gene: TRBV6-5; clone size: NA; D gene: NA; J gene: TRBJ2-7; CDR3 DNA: TGTGCCAGCAGTTACTCAATACCCGGTCGCCACGAGCAGTACTTC; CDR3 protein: CASSYSIPGRHEQYF
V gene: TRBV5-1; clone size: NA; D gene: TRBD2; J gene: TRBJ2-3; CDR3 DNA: TGCGCCAGCAGACTCAGCGGGGGGGCCTTGGATACGCAGTATTTT; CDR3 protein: CASRLSGGALDTQYF
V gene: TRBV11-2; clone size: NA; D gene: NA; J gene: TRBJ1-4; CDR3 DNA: TGTGCCAGCAGCTTAGACAGTTACCCAGTTAATGAAAAACTGTTTTTT; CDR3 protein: CASSLDSYPVNEKLFF
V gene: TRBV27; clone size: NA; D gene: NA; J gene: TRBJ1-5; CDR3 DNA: TGTGCCAGTGGTCCTCAGGGTATTAGCAATCAGCCCCAGCATTTT; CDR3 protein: CASGPQGISNQPQHF
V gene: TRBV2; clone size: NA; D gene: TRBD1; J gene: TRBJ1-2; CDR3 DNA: TGTGCCAGCAGTGGGACAGGGGGCGCCTACACCTTC; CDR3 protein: CASSGTGGAYTF
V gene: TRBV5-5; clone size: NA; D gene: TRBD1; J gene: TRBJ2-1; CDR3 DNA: TGTGCCAGCAGCTGGGACAGGGTCGGTGAGCAGTTCTTC; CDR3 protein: CASSWDRVGEQFF
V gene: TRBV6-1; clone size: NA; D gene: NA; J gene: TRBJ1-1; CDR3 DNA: TGTGCCAGCAGAGAAGACGGGAGCACTGAAGCTTTCTTT; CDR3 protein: CASREDGSTEAFF
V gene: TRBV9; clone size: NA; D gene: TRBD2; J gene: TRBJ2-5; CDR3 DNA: TGTGCCAGCAGCGCCGGACTAGCGGGGTACCAAGAGACCCAGTACTTC; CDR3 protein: CASSAGLAGYQETQYF
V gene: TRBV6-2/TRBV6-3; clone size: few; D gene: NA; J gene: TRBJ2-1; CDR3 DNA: TGTGCCAGCAGTTACGTTTTGAGGGTTAGGCGTGAGCAGTTCTTC; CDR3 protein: CASSYVLRVRREQFF
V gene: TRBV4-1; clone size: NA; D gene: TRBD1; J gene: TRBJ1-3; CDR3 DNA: TGCGCCAGCAGCCAAGCGGGGACAGGGGGCGCGGGGATCTCTGGAAACACCATATATTTT; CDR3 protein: CASSQAGTGGAGISGNTIYF
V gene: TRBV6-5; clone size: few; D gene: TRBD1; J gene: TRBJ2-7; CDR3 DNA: TGTGCCAGCGCACCCCGGGACAGCGACTACGAGCAGTACTTC; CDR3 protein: CASAPRDSDYEQYF
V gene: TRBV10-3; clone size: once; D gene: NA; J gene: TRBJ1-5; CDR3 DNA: TGTGCCATCAGTGAGTCGGCAGGCAATCAGCCCCAGCATTTT; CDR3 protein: CAISESAGNQPQHF
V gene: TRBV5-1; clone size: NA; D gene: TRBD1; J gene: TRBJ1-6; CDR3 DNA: TGCGCCAGCAGCACCGGACAGGCAGGGGGTTCACCCCTCCACTTT; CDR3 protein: CASSTGQAGGSPLHF
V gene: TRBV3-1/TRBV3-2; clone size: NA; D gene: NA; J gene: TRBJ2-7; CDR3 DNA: TGTGCCAGCGCTGGGGGGGGGCAATCCTACGAGCAGTACTTC; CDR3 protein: CASAGGGQSYEQYF
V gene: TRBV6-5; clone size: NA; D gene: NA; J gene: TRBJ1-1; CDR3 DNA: TGTGCCAGCAGTTACAACGGACAGAACACTGAAGCTTTCTTT; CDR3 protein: CASSYNGQNTEAFF
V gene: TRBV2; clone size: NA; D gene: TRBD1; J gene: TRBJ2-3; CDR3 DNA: TGTGCCAGCAGTGATTTCGCGACAGGGGGCACAGATACGCAGTATTTT; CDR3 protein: CASSDFATGGTDTQYF
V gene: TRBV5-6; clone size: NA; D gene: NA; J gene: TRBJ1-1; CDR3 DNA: TGTGCCAGCAGCTTGGGCAGGGTGAACACTGAAGCTTTCTTT; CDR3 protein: CASSLGRVNTEAFF
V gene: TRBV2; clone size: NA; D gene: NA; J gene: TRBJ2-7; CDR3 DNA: TGTGCCAGCAGTGAAGAGTCCAGGCAGTACTTC; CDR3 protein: CASSEESRQYF
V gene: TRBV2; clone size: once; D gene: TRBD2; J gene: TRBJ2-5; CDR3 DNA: TGTGCCAGCAGTCCCTCGGCGGGGGGGCAAGAGACCCAGTACTTC; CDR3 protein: CASSPSAGGQETQYF
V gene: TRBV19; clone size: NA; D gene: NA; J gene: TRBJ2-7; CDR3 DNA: TGTGCCAGCGGGCGGCGGGGGACATACGAGCAGTACTTC; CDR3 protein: CASGRRGTYEQYF
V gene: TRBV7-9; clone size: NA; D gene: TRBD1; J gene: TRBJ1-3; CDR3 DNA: TGTGCCAGCAGCCCAGGGGGTCGGGGAAACACCATATATTTT; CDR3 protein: CASSPGGRGNTIYF
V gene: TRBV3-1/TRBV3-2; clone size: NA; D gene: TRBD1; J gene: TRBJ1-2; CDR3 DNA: TGTGCCAGCAGCCAAAAACCCGGGACAGGGCAACTTGGCTATGGCTACACCTTC; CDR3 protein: CASSQKPGTGQLGYGYTF
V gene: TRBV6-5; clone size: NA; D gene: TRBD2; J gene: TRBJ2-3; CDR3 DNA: TGTGCCAGCATCGAAACGGGGGGGTACACAGATACGCAGTATTTT; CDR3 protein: CASIETGGYTDTQYF
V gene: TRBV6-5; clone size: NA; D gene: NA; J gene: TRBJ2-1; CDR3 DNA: TGTGCCAGCAGTTACTTCGCTCCGGGGAGTCAGCAGTTCTTC; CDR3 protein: CASSYFAPGSQQFF
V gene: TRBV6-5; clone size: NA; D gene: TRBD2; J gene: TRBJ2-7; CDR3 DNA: TGTGCCAGCAGTTACCACTCTAGCGGGAGCTCCTACGAGCAGTACTTC; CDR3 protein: CASSYHSSGSSYEQYF
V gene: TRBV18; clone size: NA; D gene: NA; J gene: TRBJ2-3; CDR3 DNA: TGTGCCAGCTCACTAGTTGGGCAAACAGATACGCAGTATTTT; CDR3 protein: CASSLVGQTDTQYF
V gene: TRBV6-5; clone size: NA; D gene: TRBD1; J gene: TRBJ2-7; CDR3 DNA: TGTGCCAGCAGTCCTACAGGGGCCCCCTACGAGCAGTACTTC; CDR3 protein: CASSPTGAPYEQYF
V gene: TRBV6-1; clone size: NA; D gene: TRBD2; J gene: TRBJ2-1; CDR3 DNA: TGTGCCAGCAGTGAAATGGAGACTAGCGGTCTTCGATACAATGAGCAGTTCTTC; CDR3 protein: CASSEMETSGLRYNEQFF
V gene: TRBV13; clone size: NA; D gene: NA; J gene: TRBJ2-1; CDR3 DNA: TGTGCCAGCAGCTCGCAACCCGGGACACCTTACAATGAGCAGTTCTTC; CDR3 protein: CASSSQPGTPYNEQFF
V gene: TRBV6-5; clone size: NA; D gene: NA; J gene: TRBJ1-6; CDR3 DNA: TGTGCCAGCAGTTACTCGAGCTCCTATAATTCACCCCTCCACTTT; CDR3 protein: CASSYSSSYNSPLHF